This T cell receptor beta chain was recorded in a study of blood T cells in healthy people across ages. Each donor supplied around 9.9 milliliters of peripheral blood. Every sample gave at least 6 micrograms of total RNA when it was extracted. This clonotype is a singleton in its sample. The target antigen is unknown. Through a sample-barcoded 5' primer and a J-beta primer mix, a second PCR was run for roughly 7 to 12 cycles. A single record per CDR3 protein comes from TCRdb applying MiXCR to the 5' RACE reads. The table shows some 1.4 million distinct CDR3 sequences, with around 42% occurring only once. The CDR3 loop spans 16 amino acids. Germline V gives CDR1 SEHNR, CDR2 FQNEAQ (reference sequence). Trimming took 1 base from V and 1 from J; bases not matched to a gene: 5. Whole-study results and caveats: Per-million-T-cell TCR beta diversity fell roughly linearly with age. With naive T cell percentage, TCR beta diversity showed a strong correlation.

J is TRBJ2-3 and V is TRBV7-9; TRBD2 aligns across 7 bases. This TCR came from a woman under 30 in good health. The sample was blood. The CDR3 spells CASSLGAGDRTDTQYF. The CDR3 DNA is TGTGCCAGCAGCTTAGGGGCGGGAGATCGCACAGATACGCAGTATTTT.